Reported below is one T cell receptor beta chain. The antigen remains undetermined. The table came from immunoSEQ multiplex PCR; TCRdb's copy has only in-frame clones and leaves some out. This sample has 40,000 to 65,000 clones, with about four fifths found just once. The data stem from a study of T cell responses to AZD1222 COVID-19 vaccine. Study as a whole: Researchers grouped second doses given at about 4 or about 12 weeks into one pool.

Trimming took 0 bases from V and 0 from J, leaving 13 bases between them. CDR3 length: 17 amino acids. Germline CDR1 and CDR2: SGDLS and YYNGEE. Study outcomes and limitations: Two AZD1222 administrations were followed by greater Spike-specific TCR breadth and depth. The study reported that nearly half of spike-specific TCRs target unmutated variant regions. Spike as a whole was targeted by vaccine-associated CD4 TCRs, dominant at 160-218 and 743-854.

This receptor was identified in an adult in good health. The sequences come from peripheral blood, collected on day 0 of AZD1222 vaccination. The chain is built from TRBV9 and TRBJ2-1; D gene uncertain. The CDR3 DNA follows: TGTGCCAGCAGCGTAGCGGTCCAGCCCAACTCCTACAATGAGCAGTTCTTC. This translates into CASSVAVQPNSYNEQFF.